Reported below is one T cell receptor beta chain. No antigen is known for it. The PCR contained 60 Vbeta and 13 Jbeta primers. Sequencing was performed with immunoSEQ multiplex PCR; in TCRdb, only in-frame clones are kept and a portion is missing. The sample holds around 200,000 clones, about 85% seen once. This record comes from a study of cytomegalovirus exposure and HLA in healthy donors. Whole-study results and caveats: The study carried out a later analysis of TCR beta sequences. It associated under 20,000 of them with specific HLA alleles at a false discovery rate of 0.05.

The germline V gene has CDR1 MNHEY and CDR2 SMNVEV (reference sequence). CDR3 size: 18 residues. Trimming took off 5 bases at V and 0 bases at J, with 21 bases between the two ends. The receptor's source is a woman aged 45-60 years in good health and CMV-seropositive. The V call is TRBV27, the J call TRBJ2-3; maybe TRBD2 (5 bases). The sequenced sample consisted of PBMCs. In DNA, the CDR3 is TGTGCCAGCAGTAACCTCCCCGGGGTTTCAGTTAGCACAGATACGCAGTATTTT. Translation gives CASSNLPGVSVSTDTQYF.